This T cell receptor beta chain derives from a study of blood T cell repertoires in COVID-19 (dated by TCRdb to about 2020). Describing the broader study: Samples from collaborators originated in the United States, Italy and Spain and spanned both the acute and convalescent phases of COVID-19. The material from the prospective study consisted of cDNA or gDNA derived from T cells, B-cell-depleted T cells, or PBMCs. HLA class I and class II types, where available, came from metadata supplied by the sample provider rather than from assay-based typing. A freely available public database, intended as a resource for researchers studying the immune response to SARS-CoV-2, is where the repertoires were released. Samples were obtained from the ongoing ImmuneRACE study (first 160 participants) and from over 1,000 subjects provided by 6 global collaborators. The sample metadata nearly always contained a de-identified subject ID, COVID-19 status, age in years and sex. Subjects who had been exposed to COVID-19, were actively infected with it, or had recovered from it provided the deeply sampled blood TCRbeta repertoires that made up the dataset. Paper-wide results and their limitations: The amount of clinical and demographic metadata varied by source and participant and was provided uncurated.

For this clone: Its antigen has not been determined. Per-base quality was not reported, and no clone a single base away is much larger than it.

The immunoSEQ Assay, a bias-controlled multiplex PCR, was used to amplify TCRbeta CDR3 regions from genomic DNA. In the paper's pipeline: The number of nucleated cells in each sample was estimated by amplification of reference gene primers within the assay. To quantify the absolute abundance of each unique TCRbeta CDR3 rearrangement, sequence reads were collapsed and filtered. For each sample, productive Simpson clonality was calculated as the square root of Simpson's diversity index over productive rearrangements. This is the immuneACCESS table as TCRdb keeps it, with only in-frame sequences that have V and J called. A part of the clones is gone; compared with another copy, unresolved V genes explain less than half, and the rest is unexplained. The DNA gave D and trimming, while V, J and clone size come from that table. The sample table shows approximately 440,000 clones, and approximately 88% are seen once. The ten largest account for roughly 13% of the sample.

Looking up the germline V gene (reference sequence) yields CDR1 LGHDT and CDR2 YNNKEL. The CDR3 holds 14 amino acids from the cysteine to the phenylalanine. This entry keeps only the CDR3 DNA: 42 bases, framed from base 1. Unmatched junction bases come to 3, with V trimmed by 2 bases and J by 4 bases. One collaborating source in Seattle enrolled patients during active infection and followed them longitudinally through the course of disease. Each collaborating institution followed its own protocols to collect whole blood in K2EDTA tubes. For TCRbeta analysis, collaborators shipped samples as frozen whole blood, isolated PBMCs, or DNA extracted from either of those sample types.

Sequenced sample: peripheral blood. This sequence originates from a woman in her forties or fifties with COVID-19, enrolled during active disease. The chain links TRBV3-1 (or the pseudogene TRBV3-2) with TRBJ2-7; the junction holds 9 bases that match TRBD1. The CDR3 region reads CASSQHGQGYEQYF. Read as DNA, the sequence is TGTGCCAGCAGCCAACACGGACAGGGGTACGAGCAGTACTTC.